Reported below is one T cell receptor beta chain. Its antigen is currently unknown. Generated by immunoSEQ multiplex PCR, the TCRdb table keeps only in-frame clones and is missing some. The table has over 110,000 clones, 92% seen once; the top ten hold over 8.5%. This sample is part of a study of T cell responses to AZD1222 COVID-19 vaccine. The study, taken as a whole, reports: Only a handful of AZD1222 recipients, six or seven in all, had baseline seropositivity. Across spike, vaccine-associated CD4 TCRs were found, dominant at 160-218 and 743-854. Researchers took repertoire samples only after the peak T cell response had come. Donors skewed white British and female; clonal diversity was possibly underestimated.

V lost 6 bases to trimming and J lost 10 bases, with 15 bases between them. The CDR3 extends over 12 amino acids. CDR1 is KGHSH, CDR2 LQKENI, per germline. The sequencing here drew on peripheral blood, taken 28 days after the second AZD1222 dose. V is TRBV18 and J is TRBJ2-5; tentative D call: TRBD2 (5 bases). The sequence derives from an adult who received the AZD1222 COVID-19 vaccine. The CDR3, as DNA: TGTGCCAGCTCGGCTCTCCCAGAGGGCCAGTACTTC. Translation: CASSALPEGQYF.